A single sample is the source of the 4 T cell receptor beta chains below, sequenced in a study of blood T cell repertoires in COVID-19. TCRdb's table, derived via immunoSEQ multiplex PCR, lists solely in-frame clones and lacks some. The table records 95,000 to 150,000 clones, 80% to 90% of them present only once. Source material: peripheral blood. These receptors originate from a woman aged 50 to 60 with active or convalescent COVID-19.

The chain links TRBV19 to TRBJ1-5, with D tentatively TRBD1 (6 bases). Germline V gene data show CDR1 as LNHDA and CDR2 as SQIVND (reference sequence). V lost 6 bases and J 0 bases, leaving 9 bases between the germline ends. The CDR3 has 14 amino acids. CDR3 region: CASSRDNSNQPQHF. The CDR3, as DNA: TGTGCCAGTAGCCGGGACAATAGCAATCAGCCCCAGCATTTT. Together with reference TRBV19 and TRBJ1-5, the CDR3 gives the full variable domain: DGGITQSPKYLFRKEGQNVTLSCEQNLNHDAMYWYRQDPGQGLRLIYYSQIVNDFQKGDIAEGYSVSREKKESFPLTVTSAQKNPTAFYLCASSRDNSNQPQHFGDGTRLSIL.

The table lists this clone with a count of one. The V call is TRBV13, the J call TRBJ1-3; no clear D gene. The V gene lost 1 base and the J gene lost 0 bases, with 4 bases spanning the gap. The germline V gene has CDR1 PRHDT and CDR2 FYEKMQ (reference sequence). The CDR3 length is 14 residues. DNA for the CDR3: TGTGCCAGCAGCTTAGCCGGCTCTGGAAACACCATATATTTT. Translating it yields CASSLAGSGNTIYF.

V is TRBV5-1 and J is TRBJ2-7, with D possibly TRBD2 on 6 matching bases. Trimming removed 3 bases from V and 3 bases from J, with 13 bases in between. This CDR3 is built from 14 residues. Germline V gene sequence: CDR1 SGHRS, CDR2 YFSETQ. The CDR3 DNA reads TGCGCCAGCAGCTCTCTATCGGGGGACTACGAGCAGTACTTC. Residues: CASSSLSGDYEQYF.

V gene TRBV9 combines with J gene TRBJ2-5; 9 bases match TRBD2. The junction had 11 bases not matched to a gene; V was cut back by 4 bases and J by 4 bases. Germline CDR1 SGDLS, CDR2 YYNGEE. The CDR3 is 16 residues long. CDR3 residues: CASSPSGKPQGETQYF. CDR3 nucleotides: TGTGCCAGCAGCCCTAGCGGGAAACCACAAGGAGAGACCCAGTACTTC.